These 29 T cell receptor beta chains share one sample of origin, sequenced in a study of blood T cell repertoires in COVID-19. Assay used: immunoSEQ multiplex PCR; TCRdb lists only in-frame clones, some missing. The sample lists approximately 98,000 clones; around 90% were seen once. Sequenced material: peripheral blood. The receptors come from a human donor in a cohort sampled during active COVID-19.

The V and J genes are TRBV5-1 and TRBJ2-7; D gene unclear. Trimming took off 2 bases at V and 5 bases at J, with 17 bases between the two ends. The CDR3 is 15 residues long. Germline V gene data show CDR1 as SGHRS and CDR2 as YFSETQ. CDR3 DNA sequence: TGCGCCAGCAGCTTTTTGACTGGCATAGAGCACGAGCAGTACTTC. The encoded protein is CASSFLTGIEHEQYF.

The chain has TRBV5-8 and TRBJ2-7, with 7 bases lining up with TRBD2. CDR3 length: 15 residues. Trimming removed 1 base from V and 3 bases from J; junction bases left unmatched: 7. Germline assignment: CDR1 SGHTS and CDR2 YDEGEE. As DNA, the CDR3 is TGTGCCAGCAGCTTGTCCGGGGGAGGGCGCTACGAGCAGTACTTC. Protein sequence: CASSLSGGGRYEQYF. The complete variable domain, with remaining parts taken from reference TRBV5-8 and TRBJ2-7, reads EAGVTQSPTHLIKTRGQQATLRCSPISGHTSVYWYQQALGLGLQFLLWYDEGEERNRGNFPPRFSGRQFPNYSSELNVNALELEDSALYLCASSLSGGGRYEQYFGPGTRLTVT.

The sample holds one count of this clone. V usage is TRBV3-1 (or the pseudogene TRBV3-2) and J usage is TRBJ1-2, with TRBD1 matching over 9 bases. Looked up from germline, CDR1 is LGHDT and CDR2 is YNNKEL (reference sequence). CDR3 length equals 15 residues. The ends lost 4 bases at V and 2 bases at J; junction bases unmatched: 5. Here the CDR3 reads CASSPGTGWNYGYTF. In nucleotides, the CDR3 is TGTGCCAGCAGCCCGGGGACAGGGTGGAACTATGGCTACACCTTC.

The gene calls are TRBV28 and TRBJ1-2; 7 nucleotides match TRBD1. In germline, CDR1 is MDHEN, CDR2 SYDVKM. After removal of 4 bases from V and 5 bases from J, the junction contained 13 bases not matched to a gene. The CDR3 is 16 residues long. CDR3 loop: CASSSTGESGGYGYTF. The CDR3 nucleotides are TGTGCCAGCAGTTCCACAGGGGAGAGTGGGGGATATGGCTACACCTTC.

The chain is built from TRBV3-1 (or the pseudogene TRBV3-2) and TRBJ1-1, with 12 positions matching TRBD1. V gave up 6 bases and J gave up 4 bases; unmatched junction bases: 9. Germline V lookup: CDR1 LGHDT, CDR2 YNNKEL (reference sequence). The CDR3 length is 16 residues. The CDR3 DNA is TGTGCCAGCAGGCGGAGGGACAGGGGGCAAAGCACTGAAGCTTTCTTT. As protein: CASRRRDRGQSTEAFF.

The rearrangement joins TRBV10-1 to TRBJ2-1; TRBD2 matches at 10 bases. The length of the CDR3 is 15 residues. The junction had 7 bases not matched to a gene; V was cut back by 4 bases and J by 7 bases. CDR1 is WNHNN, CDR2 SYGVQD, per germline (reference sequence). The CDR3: CASSAGSGGRNEQFF. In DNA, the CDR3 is TGCGCCAGCAGTGCGGGTAGCGGGGGGCGGAATGAGCAGTTCTTC.

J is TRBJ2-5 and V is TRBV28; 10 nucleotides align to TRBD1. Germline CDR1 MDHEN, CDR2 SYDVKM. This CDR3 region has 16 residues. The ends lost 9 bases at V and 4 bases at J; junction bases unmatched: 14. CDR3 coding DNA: TGTGCCAGTTTGGCTGGGGACAGGGGTGTTGTAGAGACCCAGTACTTC. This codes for CASLAGDRGVVETQYF. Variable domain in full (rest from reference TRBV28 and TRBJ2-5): DVKVTQSSRYLVKRTGEKVFLECVQDMDHENMFWYRQDPGLGLRLIYFSYDVKMKEKGDIPEGYSVSREKKERFSLILESASTNQTSMYLCASLAGDRGVVETQYFGPGTRLLVL.

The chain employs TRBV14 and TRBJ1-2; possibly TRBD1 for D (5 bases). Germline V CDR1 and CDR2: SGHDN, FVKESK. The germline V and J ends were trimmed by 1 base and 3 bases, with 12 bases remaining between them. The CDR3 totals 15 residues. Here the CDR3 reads CASSQAGREDYGYTF. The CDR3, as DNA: TGTGCCAGCAGCCAAGCCGGCAGGGAGGACTATGGCTACACCTTC. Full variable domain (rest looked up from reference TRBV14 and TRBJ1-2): EAGVTQFPSHSVIEKGQTVTLRCDPISGHDNLYWYRRVMGKEIKFLLHFVKESKQDESGMPNNRFLAERTGGTYSTLKVQPAELEDSGVYFCASSQAGREDYGYTFGSGTRLTVV.

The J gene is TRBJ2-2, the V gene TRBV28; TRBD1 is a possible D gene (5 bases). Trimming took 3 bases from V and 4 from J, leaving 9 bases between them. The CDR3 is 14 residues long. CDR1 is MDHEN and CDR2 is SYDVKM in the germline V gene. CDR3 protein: CASSLMGPTGELFF. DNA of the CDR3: TGTGCCAGCAGTTTGATGGGGCCCACCGGGGAGCTGTTTTTT. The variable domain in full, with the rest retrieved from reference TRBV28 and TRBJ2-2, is DVKVTQSSRYLVKRTGEKVFLECVQDMDHENMFWYRQDPGLGLRLIYFSYDVKMKEKGDIPEGYSVSREKKERFSLILESASTNQTSMYLCASSLMGPTGELFFGEGSRLTVL.

The CDR3 loop reads CASSQDRGGRISYNEQFF. The CDR3 DNA follows: TGTGCCAGCAGCCAAGATAGGGGGGGGCGGATCTCCTACAATGAGCAGTTCTTC. The gene calls are TRBV4-2 and TRBJ2-1; D is perhaps TRBD2 (7 bases). The CDR3 runs to 18 residues. Per the germline V gene, CDR1 is LGHNA and CDR2 is YNFKEQ. V was shortened by 0 bases and J by 0 bases, with 15 bases between the two germline ends.

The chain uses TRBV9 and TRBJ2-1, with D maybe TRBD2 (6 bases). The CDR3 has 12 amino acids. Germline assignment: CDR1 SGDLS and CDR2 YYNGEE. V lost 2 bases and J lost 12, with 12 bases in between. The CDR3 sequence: CASSVGGDVQFF. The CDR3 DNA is TGTGCCAGCAGCGTGGGCGGGGACGTGCAGTTCTTC.

The CDR3 bases are TGCGCCAGCAGCCAAGAATACGGTTACGAGCAGTACTTC. This gives the protein CASSQEYGYEQYF. This chain uses TRBV4-1 with TRBJ2-7; unclear D gene. The CDR3 has 13 residues. Germline V gene data show CDR1 as MGHRA and CDR2 as YSYEKL. Trimming removed 0 bases at V and 4 bases at J, with 7 bases between.

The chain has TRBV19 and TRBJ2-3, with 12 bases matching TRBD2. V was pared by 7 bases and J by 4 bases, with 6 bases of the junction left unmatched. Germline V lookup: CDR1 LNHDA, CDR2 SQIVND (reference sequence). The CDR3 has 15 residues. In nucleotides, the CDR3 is TGTGCCAGTACCATGACTAGCGGGGGCTCAGATACGCAGTATTTT. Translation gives CASTMTSGGSDTQYF. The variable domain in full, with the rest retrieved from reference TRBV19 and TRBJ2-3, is DGGITQSPKYLFRKEGQNVTLSCEQNLNHDAMYWYRQDPGQGLRLIYYSQIVNDFQKGDIAEGYSVSREKKESFPLTVTSAQKNPTAFYLCASTMTSGGSDTQYFGPGTRLTVL.

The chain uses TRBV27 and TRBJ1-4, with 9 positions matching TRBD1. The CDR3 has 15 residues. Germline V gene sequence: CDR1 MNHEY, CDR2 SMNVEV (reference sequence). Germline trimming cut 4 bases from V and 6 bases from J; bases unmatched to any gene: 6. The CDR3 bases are TGTGCCAGCAGTTCGATGACAGGGGGAGATGAAAAACTGTTTTTT. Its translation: CASSSMTGGDEKLFF.

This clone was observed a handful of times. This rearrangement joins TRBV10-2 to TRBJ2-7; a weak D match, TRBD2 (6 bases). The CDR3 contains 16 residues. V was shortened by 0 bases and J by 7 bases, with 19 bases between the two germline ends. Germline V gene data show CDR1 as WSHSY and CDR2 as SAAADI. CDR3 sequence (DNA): TGCGCCAGCAGTGAGTCGATGTGGGAGGCTAACAGGGAGCAGTACTTC. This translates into CASSESMWEANREQYF.

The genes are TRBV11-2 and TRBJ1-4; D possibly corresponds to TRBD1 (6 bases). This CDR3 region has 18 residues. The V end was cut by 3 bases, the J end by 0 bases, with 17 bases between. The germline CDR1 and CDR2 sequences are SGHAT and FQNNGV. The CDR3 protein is CASSLGRGTLATNEKLFF. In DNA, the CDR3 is TGTGCCAGCAGCTTGGGCAGGGGCACCCTTGCAACTAATGAAAAACTGTTTTTT.

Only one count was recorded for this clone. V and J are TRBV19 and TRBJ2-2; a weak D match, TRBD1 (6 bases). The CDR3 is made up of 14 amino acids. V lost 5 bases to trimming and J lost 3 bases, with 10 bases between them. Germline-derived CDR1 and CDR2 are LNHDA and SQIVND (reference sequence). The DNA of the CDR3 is TGTGCCAGTAGTGACAGGTCCTACACCGGGGAGCTGTTTTTT. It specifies CASSDRSYTGELFF.

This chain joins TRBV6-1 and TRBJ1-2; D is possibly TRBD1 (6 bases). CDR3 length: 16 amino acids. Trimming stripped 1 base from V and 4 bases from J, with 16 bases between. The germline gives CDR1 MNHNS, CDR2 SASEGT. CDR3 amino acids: CASSEVGWGPFYGYTF. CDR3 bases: TGTGCCAGCAGTGAAGTCGGGTGGGGGCCTTTCTATGGCTACACCTTC.

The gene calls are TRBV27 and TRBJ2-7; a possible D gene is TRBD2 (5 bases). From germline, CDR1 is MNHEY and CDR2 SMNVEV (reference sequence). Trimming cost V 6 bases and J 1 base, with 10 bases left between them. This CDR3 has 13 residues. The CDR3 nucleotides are TGTGCCAGCAGCCACCGGGGTTCCTACGAGCAGTACTTC. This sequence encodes CASSHRGSYEQYF.

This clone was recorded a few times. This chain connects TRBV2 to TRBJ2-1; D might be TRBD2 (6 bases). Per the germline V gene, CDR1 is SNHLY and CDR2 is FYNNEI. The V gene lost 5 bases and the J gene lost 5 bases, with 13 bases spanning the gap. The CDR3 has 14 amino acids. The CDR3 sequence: CASSRLEVHNEQFF. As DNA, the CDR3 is TGTGCCAGCAGTAGACTAGAGGTCCACAATGAGCAGTTCTTC.

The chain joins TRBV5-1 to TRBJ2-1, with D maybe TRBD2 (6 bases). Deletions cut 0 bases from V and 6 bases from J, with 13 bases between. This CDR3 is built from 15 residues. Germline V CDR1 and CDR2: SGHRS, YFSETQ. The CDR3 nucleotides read TGCGCCAGCAGCTTGGCGACGGCGGGACCCAATGAGCAGTTCTTC. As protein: CASSLATAGPNEQFF. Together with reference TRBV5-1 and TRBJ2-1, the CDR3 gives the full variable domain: KAGVTQTPRYLIKTRGQQVTLSCSPISGHRSVSWYQQTPGQGLQFLFEYFSETQRNKGNFPGRFSGRQFSNSRSEMNVSTLELGDSALYLCASSLATAGPNEQFFGPGTRLTVL.

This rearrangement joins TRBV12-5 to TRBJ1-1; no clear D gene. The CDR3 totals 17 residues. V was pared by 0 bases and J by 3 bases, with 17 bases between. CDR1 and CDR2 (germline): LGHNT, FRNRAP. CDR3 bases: TGTGCTAGTGGTTTGGTACGGCTCGGGGAAGTCCACACTGAAGCTTTCTTT. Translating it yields CASGLVRLGEVHTEAFF.

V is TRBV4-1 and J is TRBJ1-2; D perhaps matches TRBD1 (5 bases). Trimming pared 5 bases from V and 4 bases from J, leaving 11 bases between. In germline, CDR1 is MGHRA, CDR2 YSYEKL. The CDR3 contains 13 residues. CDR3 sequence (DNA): TGCGCCAGCAGCTCTCAGGGTCTCTATGGCTACACCTTC. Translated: CASSSQGLYGYTF.

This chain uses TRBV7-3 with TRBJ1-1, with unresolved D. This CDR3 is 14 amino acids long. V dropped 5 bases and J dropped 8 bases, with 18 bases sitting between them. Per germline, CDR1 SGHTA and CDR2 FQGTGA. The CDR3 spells CASSLWFGPNEAFF. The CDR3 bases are TGTGCCAGCAGCCTCTGGTTTGGTCCTAACGAAGCTTTCTTT.

Here the CDR3 reads CASSLAVDNEQFF. The CDR3 nucleotides are TGTGCCAGCTCACTGGCCGTCGACAATGAGCAGTTCTTC. V and J are TRBV18 and TRBJ2-1; D is ambiguous. The CDR3 length is 13 residues. V lost 4 bases and J 5 bases, leaving 9 bases between the germline ends. Germline CDR1 is KGHSH and CDR2 is LQKENI. Full variable domain (rest looked up from reference TRBV18 and TRBJ2-1): NAGVMQNPRHLVRRRGQEARLRCSPMKGHSHVYWYRQLPEEGLKFMVYLQKENIIDESGMPKERFSAEFPKEGPSILRIQQVVRGDSAAYFCASSLAVDNEQFFGPGTRLTVL.

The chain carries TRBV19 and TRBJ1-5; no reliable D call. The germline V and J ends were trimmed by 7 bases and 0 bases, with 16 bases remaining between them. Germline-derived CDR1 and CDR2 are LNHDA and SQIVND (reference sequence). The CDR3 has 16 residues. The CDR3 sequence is CASTNSPGFSNQPQHF. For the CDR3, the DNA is TGTGCCAGTACCAACTCCCCGGGTTTTAGCAATCAGCCCCAGCATTTT.

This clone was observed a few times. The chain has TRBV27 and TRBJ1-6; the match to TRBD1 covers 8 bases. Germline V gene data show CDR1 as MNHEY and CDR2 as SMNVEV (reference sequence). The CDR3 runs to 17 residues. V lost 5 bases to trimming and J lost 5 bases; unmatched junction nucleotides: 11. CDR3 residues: CASSTTRTGPHNSPLHF. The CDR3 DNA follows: TGTGCCAGCAGTACCACCCGGACAGGGCCACATAATTCACCCCTCCACTTT.

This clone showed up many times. The CDR3 nucleotides read TGTGCCACCAGCGCCAGGGCTGTGGGCTACACCTTC. This codes for CATSARAVGYTF. This sequence joins TRBV15 and TRBJ1-2; D possibly corresponds to TRBD1 (5 bases). V lost 5 bases to trimming and J lost 8 bases, with 12 bases between them. There are 12 residues in the CDR3. Germline V gene data show CDR1 as LNHNV and CDR2 as YYDKDF (reference sequence).

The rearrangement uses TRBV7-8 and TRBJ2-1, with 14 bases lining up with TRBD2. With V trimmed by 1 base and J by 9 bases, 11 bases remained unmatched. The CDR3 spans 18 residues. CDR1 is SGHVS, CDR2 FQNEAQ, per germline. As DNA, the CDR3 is TGTGCCAGCAGCTTAGTCCCCCGACTAGCGGGAGGGCCCGGTGAGCAGTTCTTC. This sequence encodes CASSLVPRLAGGPGEQFF.